The 15 T cell receptor beta chains given below trace back to one sample, sequenced in a study of T-cell reconstitution after alpha-beta-depleted transplantation in children. Construction of the TCRbeta library involved unique molecular identifiers. TCRdb re-called the PCR reads through MiXCR, storing one row per CDR3 protein. The sample carries some 340,000 distinct CDR3 sequences, 10% to 13% recorded once. The starting material was PBMCs from the stem cell graft donor, obtained from the stem cell graft. Every receptor here comes from a human donor who donated a stem cell graft to a child with acute lymphoblastic leukemia.

To note about this clonotype: The germline gene is not matched at one end of the junction; a read error may be the cause. This chain joins TRBV6-5 and TRBJ1-6, with D perhaps matching TRBD1 (5 bases). Germline lookup yields CDR1 MNHEY and CDR2 SVGAGI. The CDR3 is 15 residues long. CDR3 coding DNA: TGTGCCAGCAGTTACTCCCGGGGGAGGGATTCACCCCTCAACTTT. It specifies CASSYSRGRDSPLNF.

The rearrangement joins TRBV24-1 to TRBJ2-1, with D uncertain. From germline, CDR1 is KGHDR and CDR2 SFDVKD. The V end lost 7 bases, the J end lost 8 bases, and 14 bases lay between the germline ends. The CDR3 is 13 residues long. The CDR3 region has the DNA TGTGCCACCAGCCACCTCTCTAACGATGAGCAGTTCTTC. Its protein product is CATSHLSNDEQFF.

The rearrangement joins TRBV29-1 to TRBJ2-7; D uncertain. V lost 5 bases and J lost 3, with 8 bases in between. The germline gives CDR1 SQVTM, CDR2 ANQGSEA. There are 11 residues in the CDR3. DNA for the CDR3: TGCAGCGTTATACACCACTACGAGCAGTACTTC. The encoded protein is CSVIHHYEQYF.

The table lists this clonotype with a few counts. This chain links TRBV27 with TRBJ2-1, with D uncertain. Germline V gives CDR1 MNHEY, CDR2 SMNVEV (reference sequence). Trimming took 6 bases from V and 0 from J, leaving 12 bases between them. The CDR3 is 15 amino acids. As DNA, the CDR3 is TGTGCCAGCAGCGGGCTCCTAAGCTCCTACAATGAGCAGTTCTTC. This translates into CASSGLLSSYNEQFF.

This rearrangement joins TRBV7-3 to TRBJ2-3; possibly TRBD1 for D (5 bases). The CDR3 covers 17 residues. Germline V gene data show CDR1 as SGHTA and CDR2 as FQGTGA. With 2 bases removed from V and 3 bases from J, the gap between germline ends came to 18 bases. The CDR3 DNA reads as TGTGCCAGCAGCTTACAGGGCCCCGTGTCCGGAACAGATACGCAGTATTTT. This sequence encodes CASSLQGPVSGTDTQYF.

The chain couples TRBV7-2 to TRBJ2-7, with a possible D match to TRBD1 (5 bases). This CDR3 is 12 amino acids long. Trimming stripped 5 bases from V and 5 bases from J, with 10 bases between. CDR1 is SGHTA, CDR2 FQGNSA, per germline. Here the CDR3 reads CASSPQGDEQYF. In DNA form, the CDR3 reads TGTGCCAGCAGCCCCCAGGGCGACGAGCAGTACTTC.

The CDR3 DNA follows: TGTGCCAGCAGTTTAGGAGCGACCCAGTACTTC. Translated: CASSLGATQYF. The J gene is TRBJ2-5, the V gene TRBV27; D unclear. The CDR3 spans 11 residues. Trimming took off 2 bases at V and 7 bases at J, with 5 bases between the two ends. Germline V gene data show CDR1 as MNHEY and CDR2 as SMNVEV (reference sequence).

The rearrangement uses TRBV19 and TRBJ1-1; D gene unclear. With 2 bases removed from V and 6 bases from J, the gap between germline ends came to 10 bases. Germline V lookup: CDR1 LNHDA, CDR2 SQIVND (reference sequence). The CDR3 covers 13 residues. In nucleotides, the CDR3 is TGTGCCAGTAGTATAAGCGTTGCGGCTGAAGCTTTCTTT. Protein: CASSISVAAEAFF.

V is TRBV15 and J is TRBJ2-4; D unresolved. The CDR3 contains 14 residues. Trimming took 2 bases from V and 8 from J, leaving 13 bases between them. Germline V gives CDR1 LNHNV, CDR2 YYDKDF (reference sequence). CDR3 amino acids: CATSRPHDSDIQYF. CDR3 nucleotide sequence: TGTGCCACCAGCAGACCGCATGATTCCGACATTCAGTACTTC.

This clonotype was picked up many times. This rearrangement joins TRBV12-3 or TRBV12-4 to TRBJ2-3, with D uncertain. Trimming shortened V by 0 bases and J by 1 base, and 8 bases separated the two germline ends. This CDR3 has 15 amino acids. CDR3 nucleotides: TGTGCCAGCAGTTTAGCGCCGGTAGGCACAGATACGCAGTATTTT. Protein sequence: CASSLAPVGTDTQYF.

The genes are TRBV15 and TRBJ2-3; D call uncertain. This CDR3 has 14 amino acids. Trimming took 0 bases from V and 5 from J, leaving 9 bases between them. CDR1 LNHNV and CDR2 YYDKDF come from the germline V gene (reference sequence). CDR3 loop: CATSRDSEQDTQYF. CDR3 DNA: TGTGCCACCAGCAGAGATTCGGAGCAAGATACGCAGTATTTT.

The chain combines TRBV7-9 with TRBJ2-7, with 13 nucleotides matching TRBD2. CDR3 length: 16 amino acids. J was trimmed by 3 bases and V by 3 bases; bases with no gene match: 5. Germline assignment: CDR1 SEHNR and CDR2 FQNEAQ (reference sequence). The CDR3 DNA reads TGTGCCAGCAGCTTTTCGAGGACTAGCGGGAGCTACGAGCAGTACTTC. Its translation is CASSFSRTSGSYEQYF.

The chain is built from TRBV15 and TRBJ2-3; maybe TRBD1 (5 bases). CDR1 and CDR2 from the germline V gene are LNHNV and YYDKDF (reference sequence). V was clipped by 1 base and J by 6 bases, with 11 bases between them. There are 14 residues in the CDR3. The CDR3 bases are TGTGCCACCAGCAGAGGGACATCGAGGGATACGCAGTATTTT. It specifies CATSRGTSRDTQYF. The full variable domain, its missing parts supplied by reference TRBV15 and TRBJ2-3, is DAMVIQNPRYQVTQFGKPVTLSCSQTLNHNVMYWYQQKSSQAPKLLFHYYDKDFNNEADTPDNFQSRRPNTSFCFLDIRSPGLGDTAMYLCATSRGTSRDTQYFGPGTRLTVL.

This clonotype was picked up a small number of times. The rearrangement uses TRBV19 and TRBJ2-2, with TRBD1 as a possible D gene (6 bases). V was cut by 5 bases and J by 4 bases, with 11 bases left in between. The CDR3 runs to 14 residues. Looked up from germline, CDR1 is LNHDA and CDR2 is SQIVND (reference sequence). The CDR3 here is CASSWRGGTGELFF. CDR3 nucleotide sequence: TGTGCCAGTAGTTGGAGAGGGGGCACCGGGGAGCTGTTTTTT.

This clonotype has at least ten counts. This sequence joins TRBV6-5 and TRBJ1-1, with D uncertain. The CDR3 length is 15 residues. Trimming shortened V by 0 bases and J by 5 bases, and 13 bases separated the two germline ends. Germline V gives CDR1 MNHEY, CDR2 SVGAGI. DNA for the CDR3: TGTGCCAGCAGTTACTCGAGACTCGGGGAAACTGAAGCTTTCTTT. Protein: CASSYSRLGETEAFF.